Only a few counts were recorded for the clone carrying this T cell receptor (beta chain). The source of the sample is a study of T cells after yellow fever vaccination. This CDR3 comprises 17 residues. V lost 3 bases to trimming and J lost 1 base, with 18 bases between them. CDR1 SGHRS and CDR2 YFSETQ come from the germline V gene. TCRdb reprocessed the 5' RACE reads with MiXCR, giving one entry per CDR3 protein. The sample lists about 350,000 distinct CDR3 sequences, 8% to 9.5% seen once, with 15% to 20% in the top ten. The receptor was derived from a man aged 18 to 30 who received the YFV17D yellow fever vaccine. Sequenced here: PBMCs, sampled roughly 46 days after the first yellow fever vaccination. This sequence joins TRBV5-1 and TRBJ2-3; possibly TRBD2 for D (6 bases). This chain's CDR3 is CASSSPRSREGTDTQYF. The DNA of the CDR3 is TGCGCCAGCAGCTCCCCCCGGAGCAGGGAGGGCACAGATACGCAGTATTTT.